This TCR beta chain was observed in a study of OX40 agonist ivuxolimab in advanced cancers. This clone has only one observation. Clones were read by immunoSEQ multiplex PCR, and TCRdb kept only the in-frame ones, dropping some. This sample has some 97,000 clones, with around nine tenths found just once. CDR3 length equals 15 residues. V was cut by 1 base and J by 4 bases, with 13 bases left in between. In germline, CDR1 is SGHTA, CDR2 FQGNSA. The material was CD4+ or CD8+ T cells sorted from blood, obtained in a trial of the OX40 agonist ivuxolimab. The chain couples TRBV7-2 to TRBJ1-2; D is possibly TRBD1 (5 bases). This receptor was identified in an adult with an advanced solid tumor such as melanoma, head and neck, liver or kidney cancer. This chain's CDR3 is CASSLVLAGSYGYTF. CDR3 DNA sequence: TGTGCCAGCAGCTTAGTTCTGGCAGGGAGCTATGGCTACACCTTC.